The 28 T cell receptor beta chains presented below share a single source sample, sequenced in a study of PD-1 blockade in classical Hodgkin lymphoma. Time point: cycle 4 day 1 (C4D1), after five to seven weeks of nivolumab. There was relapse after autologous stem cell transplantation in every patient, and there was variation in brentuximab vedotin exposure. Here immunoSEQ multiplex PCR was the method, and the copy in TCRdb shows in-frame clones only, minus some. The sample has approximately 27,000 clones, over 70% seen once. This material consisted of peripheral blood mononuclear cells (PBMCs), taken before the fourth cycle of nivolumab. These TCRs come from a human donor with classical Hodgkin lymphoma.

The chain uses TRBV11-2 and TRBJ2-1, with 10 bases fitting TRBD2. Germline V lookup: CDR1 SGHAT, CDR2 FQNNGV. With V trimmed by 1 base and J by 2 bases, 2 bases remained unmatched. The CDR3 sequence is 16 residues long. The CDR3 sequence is CASSLVSGGAYNEQFF. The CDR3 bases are TGTGCCAGCAGCTTAGTAAGCGGGGGGGCCTACAATGAGCAGTTCTTC.

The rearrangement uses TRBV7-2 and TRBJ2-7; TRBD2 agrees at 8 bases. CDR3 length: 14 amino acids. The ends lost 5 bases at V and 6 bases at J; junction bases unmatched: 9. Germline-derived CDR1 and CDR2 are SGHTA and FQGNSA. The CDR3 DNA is TGTGCCAGCAGCCACGGACTAGCAGGTGGCGAGCAGTACTTC. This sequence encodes CASSHGLAGGEQYF.

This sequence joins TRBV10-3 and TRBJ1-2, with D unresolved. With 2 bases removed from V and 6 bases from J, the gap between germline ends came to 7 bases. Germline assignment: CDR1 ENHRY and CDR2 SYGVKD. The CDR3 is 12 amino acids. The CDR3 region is CAISEGVDGYTF. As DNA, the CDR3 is TGTGCCATCAGTGAGGGGGTGGATGGCTACACCTTC.

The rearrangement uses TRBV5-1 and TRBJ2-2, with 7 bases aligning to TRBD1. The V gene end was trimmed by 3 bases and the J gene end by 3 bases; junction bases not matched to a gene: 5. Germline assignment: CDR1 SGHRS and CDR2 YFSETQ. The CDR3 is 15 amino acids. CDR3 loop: CASSSRQGDTGELFF. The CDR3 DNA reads TGCGCCAGCAGCTCGAGACAGGGAGACACCGGGGAGCTGTTTTTT.

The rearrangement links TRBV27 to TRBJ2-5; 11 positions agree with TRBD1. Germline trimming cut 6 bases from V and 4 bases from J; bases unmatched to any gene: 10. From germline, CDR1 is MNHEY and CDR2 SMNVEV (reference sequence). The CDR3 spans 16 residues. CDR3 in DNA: TGTGCCAGCAGCCTCAACCCCGGGACAGGGGGAGAGACCCAGTACTTC. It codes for CASSLNPGTGGETQYF.

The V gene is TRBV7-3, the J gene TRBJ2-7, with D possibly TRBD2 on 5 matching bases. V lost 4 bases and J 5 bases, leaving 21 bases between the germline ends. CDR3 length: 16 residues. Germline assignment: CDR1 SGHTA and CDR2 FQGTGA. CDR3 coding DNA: TGTGCCAGCAGCTCGCTAGACCGGGAAGTGGAGGACGAGCAGTACTTC. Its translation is CASSSLDREVEDEQYF.

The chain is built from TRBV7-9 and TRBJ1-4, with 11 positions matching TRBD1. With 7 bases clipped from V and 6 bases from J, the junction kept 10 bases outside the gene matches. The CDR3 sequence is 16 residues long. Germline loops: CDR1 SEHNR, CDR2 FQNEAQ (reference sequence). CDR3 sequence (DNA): TGTGCCAGCACACCCCTGCGGGGACAGGGGGATGAAAAACTGTTTTTT. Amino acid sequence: CASTPLRGQGDEKLFF.

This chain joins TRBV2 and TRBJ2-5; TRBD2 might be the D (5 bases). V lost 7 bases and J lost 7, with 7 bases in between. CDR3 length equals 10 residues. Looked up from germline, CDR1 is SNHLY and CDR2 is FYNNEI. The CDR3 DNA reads TGTGCCAGCACGAGCGGGACCCAGTACTTC. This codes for CASTSGTQYF.

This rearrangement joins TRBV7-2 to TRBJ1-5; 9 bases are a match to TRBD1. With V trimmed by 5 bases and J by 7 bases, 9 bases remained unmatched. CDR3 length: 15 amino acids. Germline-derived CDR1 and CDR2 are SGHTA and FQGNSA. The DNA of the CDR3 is TGTGCCAGCAGCCCAATATTGGACAGGGGCCAGCCCCAGCATTTT. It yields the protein CASSPILDRGQPQHF.

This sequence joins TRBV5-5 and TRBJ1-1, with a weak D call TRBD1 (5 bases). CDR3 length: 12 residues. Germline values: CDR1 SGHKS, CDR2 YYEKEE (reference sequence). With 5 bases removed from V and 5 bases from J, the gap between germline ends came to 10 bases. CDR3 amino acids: CASSRDGTEAFF. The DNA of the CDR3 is TGTGCCAGCAGTCGGGACGGAACTGAAGCTTTCTTT.

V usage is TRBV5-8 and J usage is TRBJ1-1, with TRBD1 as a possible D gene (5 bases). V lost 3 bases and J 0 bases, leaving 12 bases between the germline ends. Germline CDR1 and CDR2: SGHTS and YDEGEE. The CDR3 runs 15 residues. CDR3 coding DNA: TGTGCCAGCAGCTGGTTACAGGTGCTGAACACTGAAGCTTTCTTT. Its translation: CASSWLQVLNTEAFF.

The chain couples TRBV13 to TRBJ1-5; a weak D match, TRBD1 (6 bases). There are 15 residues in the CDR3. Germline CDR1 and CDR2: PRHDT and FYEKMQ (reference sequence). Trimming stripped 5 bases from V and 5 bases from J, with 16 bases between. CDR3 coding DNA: TGTGCCAGCAGCCGAGGGGCGGGGGCCCATCAGCCCCAGCATTTT. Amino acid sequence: CASSRGAGAHQPQHF.

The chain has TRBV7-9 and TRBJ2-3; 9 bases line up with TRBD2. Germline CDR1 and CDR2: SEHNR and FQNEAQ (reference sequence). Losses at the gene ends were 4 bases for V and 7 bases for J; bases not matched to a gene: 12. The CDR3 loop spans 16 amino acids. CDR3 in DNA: TGTGCCAGCAGCTCCTTTTTTAGCGGGGGCCCCAATACGCAGTATTTT. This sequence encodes CASSSFFSGGPNTQYF.

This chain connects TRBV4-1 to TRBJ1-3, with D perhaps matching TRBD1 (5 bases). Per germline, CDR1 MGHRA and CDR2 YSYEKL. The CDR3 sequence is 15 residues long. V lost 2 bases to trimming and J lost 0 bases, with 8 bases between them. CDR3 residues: CASSQTRDSGNTIYF. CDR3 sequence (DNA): TGCGCCAGCAGCCAAACCAGGGACTCTGGAAACACCATATATTTT.

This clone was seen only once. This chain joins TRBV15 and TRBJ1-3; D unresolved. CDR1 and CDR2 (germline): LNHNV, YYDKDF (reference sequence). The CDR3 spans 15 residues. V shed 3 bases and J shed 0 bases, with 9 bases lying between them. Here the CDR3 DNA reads TGTGCCACCAGCAGGAGCGTAGCCTCTGGAAACACCATATATTTT. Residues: CATSRSVASGNTIYF.

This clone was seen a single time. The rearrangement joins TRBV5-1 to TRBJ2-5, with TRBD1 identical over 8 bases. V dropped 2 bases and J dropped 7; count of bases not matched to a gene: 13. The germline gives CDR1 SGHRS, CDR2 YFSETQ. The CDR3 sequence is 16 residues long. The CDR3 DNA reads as TGCGCCAGCAGCTTAATGACAGGGGCTGGGGAAGGGACCCAGTACTTC. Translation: CASSLMTGAGEGTQYF.

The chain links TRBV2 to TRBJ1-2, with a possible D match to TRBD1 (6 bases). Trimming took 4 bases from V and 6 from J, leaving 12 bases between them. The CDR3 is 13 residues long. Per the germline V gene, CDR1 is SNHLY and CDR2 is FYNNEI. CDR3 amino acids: CASSGRAGDGYTF. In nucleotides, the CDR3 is TGTGCCAGCAGTGGGAGGGCAGGGGATGGCTACACCTTC.

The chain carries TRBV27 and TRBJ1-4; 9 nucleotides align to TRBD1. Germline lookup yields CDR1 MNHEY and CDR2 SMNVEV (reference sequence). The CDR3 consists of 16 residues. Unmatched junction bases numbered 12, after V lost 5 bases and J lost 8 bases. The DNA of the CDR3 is TGTGCCAGCAGTCCCATATCGGACAGGGGATTCGAAAAACTGTTTTTT. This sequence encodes CASSPISDRGFEKLFF.

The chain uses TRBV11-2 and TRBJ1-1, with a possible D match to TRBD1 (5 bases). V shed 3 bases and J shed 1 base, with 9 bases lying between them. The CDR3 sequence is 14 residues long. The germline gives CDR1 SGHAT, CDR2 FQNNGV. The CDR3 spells CASSFATANTEAFF. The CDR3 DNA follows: TGTGCCAGCAGCTTTGCGACAGCGAACACTGAAGCTTTCTTT.

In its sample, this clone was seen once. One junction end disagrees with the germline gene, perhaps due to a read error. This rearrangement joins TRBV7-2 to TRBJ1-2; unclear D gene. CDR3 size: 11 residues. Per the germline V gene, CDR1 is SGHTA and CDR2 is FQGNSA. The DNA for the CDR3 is TGTGCCAGCAGCTCTAACTCTGGCTACACCTTC. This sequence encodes CASSSNSGYTF.

CDR3 sequence reads: CASSPKAETSEQYF. CDR3 bases: TGTGCCAGCTCACCAAAGGCAGAAACTAGCGAGCAGTACTTC. The genes are TRBV18 and TRBJ2-7; a weak D match, TRBD2 (5 bases). CDR1 and CDR2 from the germline V gene are KGHSH and LQKENI. The V gene lost 2 bases and the J gene lost 6 bases, with 14 bases spanning the gap. The CDR3 is made up of 14 amino acids. Full variable domain (rest looked up from reference TRBV18 and TRBJ2-7): NAGVMQNPRHLVRRRGQEARLRCSPMKGHSHVYWYRQLPEEGLKFMVYLQKENIIDESGMPKERFSAEFPKEGPSILRIQQVVRGDSAAYFCASSPKAETSEQYFGPGTRLTVT.

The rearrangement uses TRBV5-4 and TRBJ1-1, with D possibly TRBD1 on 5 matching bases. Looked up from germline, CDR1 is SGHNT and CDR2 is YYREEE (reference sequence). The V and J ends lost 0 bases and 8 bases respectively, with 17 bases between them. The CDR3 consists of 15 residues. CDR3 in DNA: TGTGCCAGCAGCTTGGGGGTCAGGCAGGGCGCAGAAGCTTTCTTT. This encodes CASSLGVRQGAEAFF.

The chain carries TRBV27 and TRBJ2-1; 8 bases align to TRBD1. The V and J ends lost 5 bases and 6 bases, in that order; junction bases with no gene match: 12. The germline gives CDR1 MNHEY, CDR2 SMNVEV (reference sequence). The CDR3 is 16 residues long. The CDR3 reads CASSLIGTGGGNEQFF. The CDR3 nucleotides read TGTGCCAGCAGTCTTATTGGGACAGGTGGGGGCAATGAGCAGTTCTTC.

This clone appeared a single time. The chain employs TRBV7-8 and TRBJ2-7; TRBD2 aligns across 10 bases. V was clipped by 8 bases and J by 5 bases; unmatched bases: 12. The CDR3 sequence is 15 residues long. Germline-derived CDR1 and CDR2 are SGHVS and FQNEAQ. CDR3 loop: CASFPLGLAVHEQYF. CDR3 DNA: TGTGCCAGCTTTCCTCTTGGACTAGCGGTCCACGAGCAGTACTTC.

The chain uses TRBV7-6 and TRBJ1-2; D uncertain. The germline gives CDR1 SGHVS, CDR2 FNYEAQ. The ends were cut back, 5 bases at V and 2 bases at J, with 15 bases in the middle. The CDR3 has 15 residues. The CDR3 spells CASSGGLDLNYGYTF. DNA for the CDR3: TGTGCCAGCAGCGGCGGGCTGGACCTGAACTATGGCTACACCTTC.

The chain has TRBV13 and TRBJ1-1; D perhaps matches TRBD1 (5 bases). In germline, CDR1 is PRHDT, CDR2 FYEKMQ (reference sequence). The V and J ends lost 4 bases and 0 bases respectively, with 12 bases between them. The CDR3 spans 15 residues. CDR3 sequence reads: CASSWQGGMNTEAFF. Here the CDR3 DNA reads TGTGCCAGCAGCTGGCAGGGCGGTATGAACACTGAAGCTTTCTTT.

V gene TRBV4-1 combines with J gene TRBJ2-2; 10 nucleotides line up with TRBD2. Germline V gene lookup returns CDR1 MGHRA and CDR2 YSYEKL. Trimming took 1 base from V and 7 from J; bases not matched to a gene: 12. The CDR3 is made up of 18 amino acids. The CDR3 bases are TGCGCCAGCAGCCAAGGGCGGCAGCGGGGGGGCCCCCACGGGGAGCTGTTTTTT. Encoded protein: CASSQGRQRGGPHGELFF.

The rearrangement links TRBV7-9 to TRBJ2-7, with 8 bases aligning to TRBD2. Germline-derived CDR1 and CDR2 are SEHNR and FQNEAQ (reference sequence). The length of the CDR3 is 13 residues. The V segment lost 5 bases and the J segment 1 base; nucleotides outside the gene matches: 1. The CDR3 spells CASSPSGSYEQYF. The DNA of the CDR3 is TGTGCCAGCAGCCCTAGCGGGTCCTACGAGCAGTACTTC.